The T cell receptor (beta chain) described here comes from a study of T cell responses to AZD1222 COVID-19 vaccine (dated by TCRdb to 2020 to 2022). About the study as a whole: AZD1222 recipients given second doses at about 4 weeks or at about 12 weeks were pooled, since spike-specific TCR depth and breadth were not found to differ between the two schedules. A total of just over 230 trial participants underwent TCR sequencing, of whom about 210 had received two doses of AZD1222 and approximately 25 had received two doses of the MenACWY control vaccine. Trial participants were enrolled by age into 18-55, 56-69 and 70-plus year subgroups, with 148, 28 and 57 TCR-sequenced participants respectively. Overall study outcomes, separate from this receptor: After two AZD1222 doses, both the breadth and the depth of spike-specific TCRs were significantly higher than at day 0 and than in MenACWY recipients. Most participants were white British and females outnumbered males, and the authors suggested that clonal diversity may have been underestimated. Nearly half of unique spike-specific TCRs reportedly recognized epitopes outside regions mutated in the B.1.351 and B.1.1.7 variants. Because no day 14 peak-response samples were available, the repertoires could be characterized only after the peak T cell response. The 56-69-year group was small, and its depth increase did not reach significance, likely because of low power. Conclusions about previously exposed vaccinees were limited because only a handful of AZD1222 recipients were SARS-CoV-2 seropositive at baseline. CD4 TCRs associated with the vaccine covered the entire spike protein, and the dominant responses were in regions 160-218 and 743-854.

The CDR3 regions of human TCRbeta chains were subjected to immunosequencing. Regarding the original processing steps: TCRs in the repertoires were compared against a reference library of SARS-CoV-2-specific TCRs that had been generated with the MIRA antigen-specificity platform. Breadth meant the fraction of unique TCRs that were SARS-CoV-2-associated, whereas depth meant the fraction of total T cells that were SARS-CoV-2-associated. Using the MIRA data, each spike-specific TCR was assigned both to the spike region to which the TCR was reactive and to a CD4 or CD8 class. Log10-transformed breadth and depth values were compared by one-way ANOVA with Sidak's multiple comparisons tests. TCRdb provides this immuneACCESS table in a form limited to in-frame rearrangements. Some clones are lacking; in checked studies, under half of them reflect an unresolved V gene, and why the rest are absent is not known. That table supplies the V and J calls and clone size; D and trimming were determined from the DNA. The sample table shows tens of thousands of clones, and approximately 90% are seen once. Clones ranked in the top ten supply roughly 4.8% of the sample.

CDR1 and CDR2 were assigned from the germline V gene as KGHDR and SFDVKD. Including cysteine and phenylalanine, the CDR3 has 16 amino acids. Only the CDR3 portion is preserved as DNA: 48 bases, with reading frame beginning at the first base. The V end loses 4 bases and the J end loses 2 bases, and a stretch of 15 bases separates them. This clone showed up just once. Its antigen remains undetermined. The record has no base qualities; no much larger clone is one base away. The sample's time point label, decoded: baseline before first vaccination. Vaccinee samples came from UK trials COV001 and COV002, including a single-blind randomized controlled phase 2/3 trial of AZD1222 (ChAdOx1 nCoV-19) in healthy adults. For TCRbeta chain sequencing, PBMC samples were collected from trial participants at day 0 and at day 28 after the second dose.

The sequences come from peripheral blood, collected on day 0 of AZD1222 vaccination. This sequence uses TRBV24-1 and TRBJ2-3, and possibly TRBD1, on 6 matching bases. This TCR came from an adult in good health. The CDR3 is CATSDHLGQLTDTQYF. The DNA reads as follows: TGTGCCACCAGTGACCACCTTGGACAGCTCACAGATACGCAGTATTTT.